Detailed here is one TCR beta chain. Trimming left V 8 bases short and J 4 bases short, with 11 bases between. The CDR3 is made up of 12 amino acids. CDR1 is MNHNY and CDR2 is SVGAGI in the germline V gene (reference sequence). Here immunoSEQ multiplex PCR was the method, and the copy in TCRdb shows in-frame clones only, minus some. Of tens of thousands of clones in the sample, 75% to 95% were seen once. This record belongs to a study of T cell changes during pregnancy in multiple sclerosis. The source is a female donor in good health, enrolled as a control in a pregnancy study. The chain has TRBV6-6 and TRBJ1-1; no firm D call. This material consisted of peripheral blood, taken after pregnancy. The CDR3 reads CASSRVSTEAFF. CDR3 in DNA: TGTGCCAGCTCTCGGGTGAGCACTGAAGCTTTCTTT.